This TCR beta chain stems from a study of cytomegalovirus exposure and HLA in healthy donors listed by TCRdb under 2017. For context, the study as a whole: An earlier analysis of roughly 570 of the donors reported 276 Gb of sequence data and 90 million to 120 million unique TCR beta sequences obtained from some 200 million T cells. An early release that covered fewer than 750 HLA-typed donors contained approximately 290 gigabases of sequencing data and approximately 85 million unique TCR sequences. Of the 300 to 450 genotyped donors, around 81% fell in the genetic ancestry cluster associated with self-reported Caucasian donors. The study aimed to test whether signatures of past pathogen exposure could be identified by cataloging public T cell receptors. The T cell repertoires of some 670 subjects were profiled by immunosequencing and related to cytomegalovirus serostatus. Along with the roughly 610-subject first cohort, a separate validation cohort of over 90 different subjects was used. To predict cytomegalovirus infection status, the study brought together high-throughput TCR immunosequencing, statistical association of individual TCRs with disease status, and machine learning. A later analysis re-examined previously published TCR beta repertoires from 600 to 700 donors and added high-resolution HLA genotyping to investigate patterns of TCR occurrence. The later analysis used no new phenotypic data to find candidate immune exposures, relying instead on TCR beta sequences and their occurrence across donors. An earlier analysis of some 500 of the donors applied high-throughput TCR beta sequencing to assess whether each TCR beta V gene segment acted as functional or pseudogenic. Alongside the repertoire data, information on donor age, sex, ethnicity and CMV serostatus was compiled. Genome-wide SNP genotypes for about three fifths of the 666 donors were used in a later genetic analysis, which treated that subset as a discovery cohort. All discovery cohort repertoires had been generated using a single sequencing platform. HLA typing included class I and class II loci at four-digit resolution. Typing coverage differed by locus: A, B, C, DRB1 and DQB1 were typed in about 620-630 donors, DQA1 in roughly 500, DPA1 in some 570, and DPB1 in 450 to 480. Roughly five DR-DQ haplotypes were handled as single units for association and clustering because linkage in the cohort was strong. Across around 400 genotyped donors of the cohort, an average of about 200,000 unique TCR beta nucleotide sequences per donor were sequenced, and roughly 20% of those sequences were non-productive. What the authors observed across the whole study: According to the authors, the approach could potentially be generalized to other disease states and immunological phenotypes. Because the 87-base-pair reads could not distinguish some IMGT-functional V segments, including TRBV6-2 and TRBV6-3, those segments were excluded. Only TCR beta chains were sequenced in this cohort, and the absence of alpha or paired-chain data limited detectable features. Because some donors lacked HLA typing at each locus, the association tests relied only on the typed subset. Roughly uniform sequencing depth across donors was assumed in presence/absence analyses, although this assumption may not hold. In a later genetic analysis, fewer N-insertions in productive TCRs were reported among donors in an Asian-associated ancestry cluster than the roughly 700-donor mean. The sequencing pipeline was judged likely to have produced a cluster of highly shared sequence variants as a technical artifact. When HLA alleles, especially DR and DQ, strongly co-occurred, TCR associations were difficult to assign to individual alleles. In a later analysis, HLA-associated TCR beta chains showed more clonal expansion and lower generation probabilities than non-associated chains that were equally common. In vitro tests confirmed that three of the cytomegalovirus-associated TCR beta chains recognize cytomegalovirus antigens. The study listed 150 to 200 TCR beta chains as associated with cytomegalovirus. A later analysis associated roughly 17,000 TCR beta sequences with specific HLA alleles at a false discovery rate of 0.05. According to a later analysis, parvovirus B19, influenza, CMV and Epstein-Barr virus appeared linked to several top co-occurrence clusters. A further reported finding was that TCR beta sequences accurately predicted the HLA-A and HLA-B alleles for most subjects in the first cohort. Cytomegalovirus status was reported to be diagnosed by the classifier with high specificity and sensitivity in both the original and validation cohorts. For the cohort, immune exposure information was limited to CMV serostatus. Because counts were too low, some 17 rarely observed V segments, including chromosome 9 orphons, were excluded from the earlier analysis of under 650 of the donors. An earlier analysis of approximately 540 of the donors showed that most TCR beta V segments appeared in productive rearrangements either about 87% or about 30% of the time, which broadly matched IMGT annotations. Across donors, most TCR sequences were observed very rarely, whereas some public TCRs were present in many individuals. Correlated functional status among segregating V segments might be attributable to linkage disequilibrium, but an unknown experimental factor could not be ruled out. In a later analysis, the rate of TCR association differed among HLA loci, with DRB1 alleles having the most associated TCRs and HLA-C alleles having the fewest. Most CMV-associated TCR beta chains appeared to be HLA-restricted in a later analysis, and the HLA associations seemed to be driven largely by CMV exposure. In a later genetic analysis, a missense DCLRE1C variant was associated with V-gene and J-gene trimming of TCR beta chains, and the association was replicated in an independent cohort.

The cohort was made up of around 720 healthy bone marrow donors. At the time of sampling, all cohort members were nominally healthy, though unrecorded immune exposures were likely present. The donor tested CMV seronegative and was one of the 352 seronegative cohort members. A peripheral blood sample was provided by each donor, and peripheral blood mononuclear cells were used for TCR beta sequencing. The Qiagen DNeasy Blood Extraction Kit was used to extract genomic DNA from the blood cell samples. Note on this clone: Its antigen is currently not known. Per-base quality was not reported, and no clone a single base away is much larger than it.

Library preparation was by the immunoSEQ multiplex PCR assay. The multiplex PCR relied on a mix of 60 forward primers for TCR Vbeta segments and 13 reverse primers for TCR Jbeta segments. Amplification of the CDR3 region of rearranged TCR beta genes was performed with a multiplex PCR assay on genomic DNA. The amplified TCR beta libraries were sequenced on the Illumina HiSeq System as 87-base-pair reads. The study's own analysis went as follows. A later analysis counted about 76 million unique TCR beta chains across the roughly 700 repertoires, and around 9.9 million of these chains were shared by at least two donors. Raw reads were error-corrected and collapsed into unique sequences with a nearest-neighbor algorithm that merged closely related sequences to remove PCR and sequencing errors. CDR3 sequences were aligned to IMGT reference sequences to assign V, D and J gene segments. For a sequence to be retained, a match of at least six nucleotides was required to both a V gene segment and a J gene segment. Rearrangements were called productive when the CDR3 lacked stop codons and stayed in frame with V and J; all others were non-productive. Following IMGT convention, CDR3 was defined as the stretch from the second conserved V-encoded cysteine up to the conserved J-encoded phenylalanine. In an earlier analysis of more than 550 of the donors, sequences lacking an unambiguous match to a single V gene segment were excluded. In an earlier analysis of 500 to 750 of the donors, V segments were called functional above 56.7% productive rearrangements and were called segregating when the between-donor standard deviation exceeded 5%. To diagnose cytomegalovirus status from the catalog of TCR beta chain sequences, a statistical classification framework was built. A later analysis assigned V and J genes by comparing TCR nucleotide sequences with IMGT/GENE-DB human TR gene sequences. Using the TCRdist pipeline, a later analysis assigned CDR3 sequences along with most-parsimonious VDJ recombination scenarios. In a later analysis, each TCR beta chain was defined by its CDR3 amino acid sequence together with its V-gene family, and reads without a unique V-gene family were excluded. As a way to deal with suspected cross-contamination and a sequencing artifact, a later analysis dropped 592 nucleotide sequences that were highly shared and had low generation probability. In a later analysis, a clonal expansion index for each public chain was calculated from normalized within-repertoire ranks of inferred template counts. In a later analysis, generation probabilities were computed using a VDJ recombination model fitted to out-of-frame rearrangements, and the results were checked against IGoR. In a later analysis, hypergeometric tests were used to score TCR-TCR, TCR-HLA and TCR-CMV co-occurrence, with a repertoire-size bias correction applied to TCR pairs. In a later analysis, false discovery rates were estimated by permuting HLA or CMV assignments 20 times. In a later analysis, co-occurring TCRs were grouped with DBSCAN, and TCRdist sequence similarity was added when clustering was performed within HLA-allele-positive subsets. Repertoires with fewer than 30,000 or more than 120,000 public chains, plus five repertoires with anomalous nucleotide sharing, were excluded from co-occurrence clustering. In its TCRdb copy, this immuneACCESS table keeps in-frame sequences only and misses some clones. Where compared with another copy, unresolved V genes explain less than half of these, and the others have no known cause. That table furnishes V, J and clone size, whereas the DNA furnished D and trimming. This sample holds around 200,000 clones; approximately 78% were observed only once. Roughly 0.75% of the sample goes to the ten largest clones.

There are 14 amino acids in the CDR3, from cysteine to phenylalanine inclusive. Only CDR3 DNA remains: 42 bases, in frame from the first base. Sequences ENHRY (CDR1) and SYGVKD (CDR2) are obtained from the germline V gene. Germline trimming: 6 bases from V, 8 bases from J; junction bases outside gene matches: 6. The V and J segments used are TRBV10-3 and TRBJ2-1, and 11 junction bases match TRBD2. The TCR comes from a young woman in good health and CMV-seronegative. Specimen: PBMCs. For the CDR3, the sequence is CAIRNSGGADEQFF. DNA sequence: TGTGCCATCAGAAATAGCGGGGGGGCCGATGAGCAGTTCTTC.